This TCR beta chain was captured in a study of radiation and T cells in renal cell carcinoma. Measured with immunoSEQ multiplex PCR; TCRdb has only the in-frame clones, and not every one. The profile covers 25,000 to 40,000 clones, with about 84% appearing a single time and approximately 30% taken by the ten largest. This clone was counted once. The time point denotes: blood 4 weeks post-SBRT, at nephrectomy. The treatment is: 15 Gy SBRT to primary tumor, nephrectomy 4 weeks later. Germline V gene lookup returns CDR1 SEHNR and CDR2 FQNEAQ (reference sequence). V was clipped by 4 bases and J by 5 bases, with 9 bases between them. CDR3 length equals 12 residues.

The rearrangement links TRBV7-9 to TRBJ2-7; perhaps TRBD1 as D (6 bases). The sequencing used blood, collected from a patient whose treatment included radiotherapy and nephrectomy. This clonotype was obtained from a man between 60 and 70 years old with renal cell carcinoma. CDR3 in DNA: TGTGCCAGCAGCTCACAGGGTAACGAGCAGTACTTC. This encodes CASSSQGNEQYF. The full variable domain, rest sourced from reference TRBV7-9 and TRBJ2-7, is DTGVSQNPRHKITKRGQNVTFRCDPISEHNRLYWYRQTLGQGPEFLTYFQNEAQLEKSRLLSDRFSAERPKGSFSTLEIQRTEQGDSAMYLCASSSQGNEQYFGPGTRLTVT.